The 5 T cell receptor beta chains listed next were all sequenced from one sample in a study of blood T cell repertoires in COVID-19. This table comes from immunoSEQ multiplex PCR, and its TCRdb copy is limited to in-frame clones, with some not included. This table has 87,000 or so clones, around 91% appearing once. Sequencing input: peripheral blood. These receptors came from a young man with COVID-19, enrolled during active disease.

V is TRBV4-3 and J is TRBJ2-1; 7 nucleotides align to TRBD2. Germline lookup yields CDR1 LGHNA and CDR2 YSLEER. The CDR3 is 14 residues long. V shed 3 bases, J shed 7 bases, and the junction held 6 bases outside the gene matches. The CDR3 spells CASSHHGGGNEQFF. In DNA, the CDR3 is TGCGCCAGCAGCCATCACGGCGGGGGAAATGAGCAGTTCTTC.

This clone was detected once. V gene TRBV11-2 combines with J gene TRBJ1-3; no clear D. CDR3 length: 15 residues. Germline CDR1 is SGHAT and CDR2 is FQNNGV. V was cut by 1 base and J by 0 bases, with 7 bases left in between. CDR3 sequence reads: CASSLVAVSGNTIYF. The DNA of the CDR3 is TGTGCCAGCAGCTTAGTGGCAGTCTCTGGAAACACCATATATTTT.

The chain joins TRBV10-3 to TRBJ2-1; 10 positions match TRBD2. CDR3 length equals 16 residues. The trim removed 3 bases at V and 6 bases at J, leaving 8 bases unmatched. Germline V lookup: CDR1 ENHRY, CDR2 SYGVKD. The CDR3 bases are TGTGCCATCAGTGACTTACTAGCGGGATTTCGCAATGAGCAGTTCTTC. As protein: CAISDLLAGFRNEQFF.

V usage is TRBV4-2 and J usage is TRBJ1-2; 10 bases align to TRBD1. Trimming removed 3 bases from V and 5 bases from J; junction bases left unmatched: 12. The V gene's germline CDR1 is LGHNA and CDR2 YNFKEQ. The CDR3 runs 17 residues. The DNA of the CDR3 is TGTGCCAGCAGCCACAAAATTTCCGGGACAGGGGATTATGGCTACACCTTC. It encodes CASSHKISGTGDYGYTF.

The chain carries TRBV3-1 (or the pseudogene TRBV3-2) and TRBJ2-7, with 7 bases that match TRBD2. The V gene end was trimmed by 0 bases and the J gene end by 4 bases; junction bases not matched to a gene: 9. CDR3 length equals 16 residues. CDR1 is LGHDT and CDR2 is YNNKEL in the germline V gene (reference sequence). For the CDR3, the DNA is TGTGCCAGCAGCCAAGATCCGCGAGCGGGAAGGTACGAGCAGTACTTC. Its translation is CASSQDPRAGRYEQYF.